This TCR beta chain derives from a study of cytomegalovirus exposure and HLA in healthy donors. Study observations and caveats: An observed cluster of highly shared sequence variants was recorded as a likely sequencing artifact. Common viral pathogens seemed to be connected with several of the most significant clusters, according to a later analysis. Researchers reported that a few CMV-associated chains were confirmed in vitro as CMV antigen-specific. The investigators catalogued 180 or so TCR beta chains as cytomegalovirus-associated.

Both 60 Vbeta primers and 13 Jbeta primers went into the PCR. The data were produced by immunoSEQ multiplex PCR, yet TCRdb's version contains in-frame clones alone and is incomplete. The sample table includes about 130,000 clones. CDR3 length: 17 residues. After removal of 7 bases from V and 0 bases from J, the junction contained 4 bases not matched to a gene. Germline CDR1 and CDR2: MDHEN and SYDVKM. A remark on this clone: Its antigen is unidentified.

Sequencing was performed on PBMCs. The V gene is TRBV28, the J gene TRBJ2-6, with 12 bases aligning to TRBD2. The origin of this receptor is a woman between 40 and 50 years old in good health and CMV-seropositive. CDR3 region: CASNRLAGDSGANVLTF. The CDR3 region has the DNA TGTGCCAGCAACCGACTAGCGGGGGACTCTGGGGCCAACGTCCTGACTTTC.